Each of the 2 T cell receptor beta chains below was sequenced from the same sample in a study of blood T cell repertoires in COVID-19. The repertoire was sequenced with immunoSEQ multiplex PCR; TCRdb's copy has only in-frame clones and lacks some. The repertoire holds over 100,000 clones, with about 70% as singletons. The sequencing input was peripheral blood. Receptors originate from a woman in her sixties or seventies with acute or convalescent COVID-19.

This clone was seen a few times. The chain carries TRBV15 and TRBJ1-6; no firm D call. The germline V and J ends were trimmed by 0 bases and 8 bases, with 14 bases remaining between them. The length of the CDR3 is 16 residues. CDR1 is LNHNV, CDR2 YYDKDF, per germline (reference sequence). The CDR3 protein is CATSREIARRDSPLHF. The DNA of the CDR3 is TGTGCCACCAGCAGAGAAATTGCCAGGAGGGATTCACCCCTCCACTTT.

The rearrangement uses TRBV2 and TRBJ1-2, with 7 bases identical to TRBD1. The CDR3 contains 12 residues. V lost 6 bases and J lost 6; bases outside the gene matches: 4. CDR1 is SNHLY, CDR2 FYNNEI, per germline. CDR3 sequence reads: CASRRTGNGYTF. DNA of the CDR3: TGTGCCAGCAGGCGGACAGGCAATGGCTACACCTTC.